The 7 T cell receptor beta chains given below trace back to one sample, sequenced in a study of T cells expressing NK-cell markers. TCRdb reprocessed the 5' RACE reads and reports one entry per CDR3 protein, with no DNA. Here the sample table reports 250,000 to 300,000 distinct CDR3 sequences. The sequenced sample was blood T cells: a sorted CD56 or NKG2C T cell subset, CD4+ or CD8+ T cells, or bulk PBMC T cells (not recorded which). Receptor source: a young man in good health.

The CDR3 loop reads CASSLGRSGRSSDEQFF. V gene TRBV7-2 combines with J gene TRBJ2-1; TCRdb designates TRBD2, a call that cannot be tested without DNA. Germline V CDR1 and CDR2: SGHTA, FQGNSA. The CDR3 sequence is 17 residues long.

The rearrangement links TRBV13 to TRBJ2-2; checking the TCRdb D call of TRBD1 is not possible without DNA. The CDR3 is 20 amino acids. Germline lookup yields CDR1 PRHDT and CDR2 FYEKMQ (reference sequence). This CDR3 reads CASSSQGIWGGTANTGELFF.

This sequence joins TRBV5-1 and TRBJ2-7; TCRdb proposes TRBD2, but this gene call is untestable without DNA. The CDR3 has 15 residues. In germline, CDR1 is SGHRS, CDR2 YFSETQ. The CDR3 loop is CASSPYLEGRSEQYF.

The chain links TRBV12-3 or TRBV12-4 to TRBJ2-2; TCRdb calls TRBD1, which cannot be checked without DNA. This CDR3 is built from 13 residues. CDR3 region: CASRFGIPGELFF.

The CDR3 sequence is CASIPGQFTGELFF. This chain connects TRBV19 to TRBJ2-2; TCRdb's D call of TRBD1 is untestable without DNA. The CDR3 is made up of 14 amino acids. Germline loops: CDR1 LNHDA, CDR2 SQIVND (reference sequence).

This chain joins TRBV20-1 and TRBJ2-3. The CDR3 covers 11 residues. Germline CDR1 reads DFQATT; CDR2 reads SNEGSKA (reference sequence). The CDR3 loop is CSASYLNGQYF.

The chain recombines TRBV20-1 with TRBJ2-5; TCRdb's D gene call, TRBD1, goes unchecked for lack of DNA. CDR1 is DFQATT, CDR2 SNEGSKA, per germline (reference sequence). The CDR3 runs 12 residues. The CDR3 protein is CSARQGQETQYF.